This passage covers 22 T cell receptor beta chains from one sample sequenced in a study of blood T cell repertoires in COVID-19. Repertoires were generated with immunoSEQ multiplex PCR, while TCRdb's copy carries only in-frame clones and drops some. The sample holds approximately 50,000 clones, about 91% seen once. The sample consisted of peripheral blood. These receptors were obtained from a man aged 45 to 65 with active COVID-19.

This chain uses TRBV10-3 with TRBJ2-1, with D tentatively TRBD2 (6 bases). With 1 base removed from V and 6 bases from J, the gap between germline ends came to 10 bases. Germline CDR1 reads ENHRY; CDR2 reads SYGVKD. The CDR3 totals 14 residues. The CDR3 DNA reads TGTGCCATCAGTGAGTTTAGGGACTCCAATGAGCAGTTCTTC. Its protein product is CAISEFRDSNEQFF.

V and J are TRBV12-3 or TRBV12-4 and TRBJ2-7, with D unresolved. V was cut by 8 bases and J by 2 bases, with 10 bases left in between. The CDR3 is 12 residues long. The CDR3 nucleotides read TGTGCCAGCGGCCCGTCAACCTACGAGCAGTACTTC. Translating gives CASGPSTYEQYF.

The genes are TRBV7-2 and TRBJ1-3, with 11 bases fitting TRBD1. The CDR3 spans 15 residues. Per germline, CDR1 SGHTA and CDR2 FQGNSA. J gave up 7 bases and V 6 bases, and 8 bases lay outside the gene matches. In nucleotides, the CDR3 is TGTGCCAGCAGGTCCGGGACAGGGGGAAGGAACACCATATATTTT. As protein: CASRSGTGGRNTIYF.

This chain joins TRBV5-1 and TRBJ2-5; D unresolved. Germline V gene lookup returns CDR1 SGHRS and CDR2 YFSETQ. CDR3 length: 13 amino acids. The germline V and J ends were trimmed by 3 bases and 5 bases, with 11 bases remaining between them. CDR3 DNA sequence: TGCGCCAGCAGCTCTAGTACGGTGGAGACCCAGTACTTC. It codes for CASSSSTVETQYF.

The chain has TRBV7-8 and TRBJ1-2, with a tentative D call TRBD1 (6 bases). The CDR3 runs to 14 residues. V was pared by 0 bases and J by 8 bases, with 13 bases between. Germline V gives CDR1 SGHVS, CDR2 FQNEAQ. The DNA for the CDR3 is TGTGCCAGCAGCTTAGCGCCCCAGGGGAGCGGCTACACCTTC. It is translated as CASSLAPQGSGYTF.

This clone was seen only a few times. V is TRBV5-4 and J is TRBJ1-6; no firm D call. Trimming stripped 3 bases from V and 0 bases from J, with 10 bases between. The CDR3 is 16 residues long. Per the germline V gene, CDR1 is SGHNT and CDR2 is YYREEE (reference sequence). CDR3 protein: CASSSFSGSYNSPLHF. CDR3 sequence (DNA): TGTGCCAGCAGCTCATTTTCCGGCTCCTATAATTCACCCCTCCACTTT. Drawing the rest from reference TRBV5-4 and TRBJ1-6, the complete variable domain is ETGVTQSPTHLIKTRGQQVTLRCSSQSGHNTVSWYQQALGQGPQFIFQYYREEENGRGNFPPRFSGLQFPNYSSELNVNALELDDSALYLCASSSFSGSYNSPLHFGNGTRLTVT.

This chain joins TRBV7-2 and TRBJ2-2; a weak D match, TRBD1 (7 bases). The germline V and J ends were trimmed by 7 bases and 6 bases, with 18 bases remaining between them. The CDR3 is made up of 15 amino acids. Looked up from germline, CDR1 is SGHTA and CDR2 is FQGNSA. The CDR3 DNA reads as TGTGCCAGCAACCGGGAGACAGGGAGACCCGGGGAGCTGTTTTTT. Amino acids: CASNRETGRPGELFF. The complete variable domain, with remaining parts taken from reference TRBV7-2 and TRBJ2-2, reads GAGVSQSPSNKVTEKGKDVELRCDPISGHTALYWYRQSLGQGLEFLIYFQGNSAPDKSGLPSDRFSAERTGGSVSTLTIQRTQQEDSAVYLCASNRETGRPGELFFGEGSRLTVL.

The V and J genes are TRBV15 and TRBJ1-2, with D perhaps TRBD1 (6 bases). Trimming pared 3 bases from V and 4 bases from J, leaving 18 bases between. This CDR3 has 16 amino acids. The germline V gene has CDR1 LNHNV and CDR2 YYDKDF (reference sequence). The CDR3 sequence: CATSSRQGGGSYGYTF. The CDR3 coding sequence is TGTGCCACCAGCAGCCGACAAGGGGGGGGATCCTATGGCTACACCTTC.

The rearrangement uses TRBV7-6 and TRBJ2-1; 11 nucleotides align to TRBD2. Germline V lookup: CDR1 SGHVS, CDR2 FNYEAQ. J lost 10 bases, V lost 2 bases, and 7 bases had no gene match. The CDR3 covers 15 residues. CDR3 sequence (DNA): TGTGCCAGCAGCTTAATAGCGGGAGGGCCGAACGAGCAGTTCTTC. It yields the protein CASSLIAGGPNEQFF. Using reference TRBV7-6 and TRBJ2-1 for the parts outside the CDR3, the full variable domain is GAGVSQSPRYKVTKRGQDVALRCDPISGHVSLYWYRQALGQGPEFLTYFNYEAQQDKSGLPNDRFSAERPEGSISTLTIQRTEQRDSAMYRCASSLIAGGPNEQFFGPGTRLTVL.

This chain connects TRBV7-2 to TRBJ2-7; TRBD2 might be the D (6 bases). This CDR3 is built from 12 residues. Trimming pared 6 bases from V and 5 bases from J, leaving 11 bases between. CDR1 is SGHTA, CDR2 FQGNSA, per germline. This chain's CDR3 is CASRVRGNEQYF. The CDR3 nucleotides are TGTGCCAGCAGAGTTCGGGGGAACGAGCAGTACTTC.

The V and J genes are TRBV7-6 and TRBJ2-2; unclear D gene. V was shortened by 5 bases and J by 5 bases, with 6 bases between the two germline ends. This CDR3 spans 12 amino acids. Germline assignment: CDR1 SGHVS and CDR2 FNYEAQ. The CDR3 here is CASSTSTGELFF. In DNA form, the CDR3 reads TGTGCCAGCAGCACAAGTACCGGGGAGCTGTTTTTT.

V is TRBV7-9 and J is TRBJ2-7, with TRBD2 matching over 11 bases. Germline V CDR1 and CDR2: SEHNR, FQNEAQ (reference sequence). Trimming cost V 6 bases and J 3 bases; bases outside gene matches: 7. The CDR3 runs to 15 residues. CDR3 region: CASRRGTSGSYEQYF. The DNA of the CDR3 is TGTGCCAGCAGACGAGGCACTAGCGGGAGCTACGAGCAGTACTTC.

The chain is built from TRBV12-5 and TRBJ2-1, with 10 bases matching TRBD2. After removal of 2 bases from V and 0 bases from J, the junction contained 7 bases not matched to a gene. The CDR3 extends over 18 amino acids. Germline CDR1 LGHNT, CDR2 FRNRAP. The CDR3 DNA reads TGTGCTAGTGGTTTGACCACCCCTAGCGGGAGCTCCTACAATGAGCAGTTCTTC. This codes for CASGLTTPSGSSYNEQFF.

This rearrangement joins TRBV4-3 to TRBJ1-2, with 8 nucleotides matching TRBD1. After removal of 3 bases from V and 8 bases from J, the junction contained 11 bases not matched to a gene. In germline, CDR1 is LGHNA, CDR2 YSLEER. The CDR3 contains 15 residues. CDR3 amino acids: CASSQGGTGSYGYTF. CDR3 sequence (DNA): TGCGCCAGCAGCCAGGGGGGGACAGGTTCGTACGGCTACACCTTC.

This sequence joins TRBV2 and TRBJ2-5; TRBD1 matches 7 bases. Germline-derived CDR1 and CDR2 are SNHLY and FYNNEI. This CDR3 spans 15 amino acids. V gave up 1 base and J gave up 5 bases; unmatched junction bases: 7. CDR3 DNA: TGTGCCAGCAGTGAAGTGACAGGGACGAGGGAGACCCAGTACTTC. This translates into CASSEVTGTRETQYF.

Here the CDR3 DNA reads TGTGCCAGCAGCCAATCTTCGGTCCCAACCCAGTACTTC. As protein: CASSQSSVPTQYF. V and J are TRBV3-1 (or the pseudogene TRBV3-2) and TRBJ2-5; D is unclear. The length of the CDR3 is 13 residues. The ends were cut back, 2 bases at V and 8 bases at J, with 12 bases in the middle. CDR1 and CDR2 from the germline V gene are LGHDT and YNNKEL (reference sequence).

The gene calls are TRBV2 and TRBJ1-1; D remains unclear. Trimming cost V 4 bases and J 1 base, with 7 bases left between them. Germline-derived CDR1 and CDR2 are SNHLY and FYNNEI. CDR3 size: 13 residues. CDR3 protein: CASSAVPNTEAFF. CDR3 nucleotide sequence: TGTGCCAGCAGTGCGGTCCCGAACACTGAAGCTTTCTTT.

In its sample, this clone was seen once. The CDR3 loop reads CASSGGVRRGASASYEQYF. The CDR3 nucleotides read TGTGCCAGCAGCGGAGGGGTTCGGCGGGGGGCTTCGGCATCCTACGAGCAGTACTTC. The chain uses TRBV7-8 and TRBJ2-7, with 8 bases that match TRBD2. CDR1 is SGHVS and CDR2 is FQNEAQ in the germline V gene. CDR3 size: 19 residues. V was pared by 5 bases and J by 1 base, with 19 bases of the junction left unmatched.

The chain combines TRBV6-4 with TRBJ2-2; TRBD2 aligns across 8 bases. Germline lookup yields CDR1 MRHNA and CDR2 SNTAGT. The V segment lost 6 bases and the J segment 5 bases; nucleotides outside the gene matches: 5. The CDR3 is 14 residues long. The CDR3 bases are TGTGCCAGCAGCATTAGCGGGGATACCGGGGAGCTGTTTTTT. Translation gives CASSISGDTGELFF.

This chain uses TRBV4-3 with TRBJ2-3; 9 bases map to TRBD2. Trimming took 2 bases from V and 4 from J; bases not matched to a gene: 7. The CDR3 spans 16 residues. CDR1 and CDR2 from the germline V gene are LGHNA and YSLEER. CDR3 region: CASSQMRGGGSDTQYF. CDR3 nucleotide sequence: TGCGCCAGCAGCCAAATGCGGGGGGGCGGGTCAGATACGCAGTATTTT.

This chain joins TRBV4-1 and TRBJ1-6; TRBD1 agrees at 7 bases. Germline-derived CDR1 and CDR2 are MGHRA and YSYEKL. This CDR3 region has 19 residues. Germline trimming cut 5 bases from V and 2 bases from J; bases unmatched to any gene: 15. The CDR3 reads CASSASLTGRSAYNSPLHF. The CDR3 nucleotides read TGCGCCAGCAGCGCTTCACTGACAGGGAGGTCTGCCTATAATTCACCCCTCCACTTT.

This clone was detected once. V gene TRBV7-2 combines with J gene TRBJ1-6; 7 bases align to TRBD1. Germline V lookup: CDR1 SGHTA, CDR2 FQGNSA. This CDR3 spans 16 amino acids. V was pared by 5 bases and J by 0 bases, with 4 bases of the junction left unmatched. Here the CDR3 reads CASSGGQSSYNSPLHF. CDR3 coding DNA: TGTGCCAGCAGCGGGGGACAGAGCTCCTATAATTCACCCCTCCACTTT.